The 13 T cell receptor beta chains below all came from one sample that was sequenced in a study of Graves' ophthalmopathy and Graves' hyperthyroidism. Amplified TCR beta CDR3 regions were obtained using RNA transcripts as template. Investigators did first-round RT-PCR with HTBI primers, then second-round multiplex PCR. Each CDR3 protein is one row after TCRdb ran MiXCR on the multiplex PCR reads. The sample contains 450,000 or so distinct CDR3 sequences, 13% to 15% of which appear only once. Sample: blood. Receptor source: a woman aged 25-40 years with Graves' ophthalmopathy.

This clonotype showed up many times. This sequence joins TRBV20-1 and TRBJ2-7; TRBD2 is a possible D gene (5 bases). The CDR3 runs 12 residues. The V gene's germline CDR1 is DFQATT and CDR2 SNEGSKA (reference sequence). V was cut by 6 bases and J by 4 bases, with 13 bases left in between. CDR3 sequence (DNA): TGCAGTGCGCTCCGGGAAGGGTACGAGCAGTACTTC. Amino acids: CSALREGYEQYF.

CDR3 region: CASSPAGGPGEQFF. The CDR3 bases are TGTGCCAGCAGCCCAGCGGGAGGGCCGGGTGAGCAGTTCTTC. The gene calls are TRBV12-3 or TRBV12-4 and TRBJ2-1, with 10 nucleotides matching TRBD2. Losses at the gene ends were 6 bases for V and 9 bases for J; bases not matched to a gene: 8. This CDR3 contains 14 residues.

This clonotype was recorded many times. V usage is TRBV30 and J usage is TRBJ1-6; tentatively, D is TRBD1 (5 bases). With 3 bases removed from V and 4 bases from J, the gap between germline ends came to 10 bases. Germline loops: CDR1 GTSNPN, CDR2 SVGIG (reference sequence). The CDR3 covers 14 residues. The CDR3: CAWRGGNYNSPLHF. CDR3 in DNA: TGTGCCTGGAGGGGGGGGAATTATAATTCACCCCTCCACTTT. Full variable domain (missing parts from reference TRBV30 and TRBJ1-6): SQTIHQWPATLVQPVGSPLSLECTVEGTSNPNLYWYRQAAGRGLQLLFYSVGIGQISSEVPQNLSASRPQDRQFILSSKKLLLSDSGFYLCAWRGGNYNSPLHFGNGTRLTVT.

This clonotype has only a few counts. The V call is TRBV28, the J call TRBJ1-1, with 7 bases fitting TRBD1. Germline loops: CDR1 MDHEN, CDR2 SYDVKM. CDR3 size: 15 residues. The junction had 9 bases not matched to a gene; V was cut back by 1 base and J by 7 bases. The CDR3 nucleotides are TGTGCCAGCAGTTTATCGGTTAGAACAGGGGTTGAAGCTTTCTTT. Amino acid sequence: CASSLSVRTGVEAFF.

For this clonotype: A much bigger clone sits one base away, suggesting this may be a read error. The chain links TRBV6-5 to TRBJ2-1; 8 positions agree with TRBD2. Germline CDR1 and CDR2: MNHEY and SVGAGI. The CDR3 loop spans 13 amino acids. CDR3 in amino acids: CASSYSGGDEKFF. In nucleotides, the CDR3 is TGTGCCAGCAGTTACTCCGGGGGGGATGAGAAGTTCTTC.

The table lists this clonotype with a count of one. Given a much more abundant clone one base away, this may be a read error. The rearrangement uses TRBV20-1 and TRBJ1-1; D unresolved. Trimming shortened V by 0 bases and J by 5 bases, and 10 bases separated the two germline ends. The germline V gene encodes CDR1 DFQATT and CDR2 SNEGSKA (reference sequence). CDR3 length equals 13 residues. CDR3 amino acids: CSARERRSTEAFF. The CDR3 nucleotides are TGCAGTGCTAGAGAACGGCGCTCGACTGAAGCTTTCTTT.

This clonotype was recorded many times. The chain uses TRBV28 and TRBJ1-5; 10 positions match TRBD1. Trimming removed 5 bases from V and 10 bases from J; junction bases left unmatched: 8. This CDR3 contains 14 residues. The germline V gene has CDR1 MDHEN and CDR2 SYDVKM. The CDR3 nucleotides read TGTGCCAGCAGTACCCGGGACAGGGGCTTTCCCCAGCATTTT. Protein: CASSTRDRGFPQHF. Complete variable domain (other parts from reference TRBV28 and TRBJ1-5): DVKVTQSSRYLVKRTGEKVFLECVQDMDHENMFWYRQDPGLGLRLIYFSYDVKMKEKGDIPEGYSVSREKKERFSLILESASTNQTSMYLCASSTRDRGFPQHFGDGTRLSIL.

J is TRBJ1-1 and V is TRBV29-1; tentative D call: TRBD1 (6 bases). The CDR3 extends over 13 amino acids. Trimming pared 3 bases from V and 7 bases from J, leaving 15 bases between. The germline V gene encodes CDR1 SQVTM and CDR2 ANQGSEA. CDR3 coding DNA: TGCAGCGTTGAGTGGCAGGGGCGACTTGAAGCTTTCTTT. It codes for CSVEWQGRLEAFF.

This clonotype was counted at least ten times. V usage is TRBV12-3 or TRBV12-4 and J usage is TRBJ2-1; no clear D gene. Trimming pared 3 bases from V and 6 bases from J, leaving 9 bases between. This CDR3 contains 13 residues. This CDR3 is CASSFINSNEQFF. CDR3 in DNA: TGTGCCAGCAGTTTTATAAACAGCAATGAGCAGTTCTTC.

The rearrangement links TRBV7-9 to TRBJ2-2, with TRBD1 as a possible D gene (6 bases). Trimming removed 2 bases from V and 6 bases from J, with 13 bases in between. The CDR3 covers 15 residues. Germline lookup yields CDR1 SEHNR and CDR2 FQNEAQ (reference sequence). In DNA form, the CDR3 reads TGTGCCAGCAGCTTAACACGGGACAACGCCGGGGAGCTGTTTTTT. This sequence encodes CASSLTRDNAGELFF.

This clonotype was recorded many times. The V and J genes are TRBV24-1 and TRBJ2-2, with TRBD1 as a possible D gene (5 bases). CDR1 and CDR2 from the germline V gene are KGHDR and SFDVKD. The V gene lost 5 bases and the J gene lost 0 bases, with 9 bases spanning the gap. The CDR3 is 15 amino acids. CDR3 nucleotide sequence: TGTGCCACCAGTGGTACAGGAACGAACACCGGGGAGCTGTTTTTT. Translating it yields CATSGTGTNTGELFF.

The chain couples TRBV11-1 to TRBJ1-1; 9 nucleotides line up with TRBD1. CDR3 length: 17 residues. With 5 bases clipped from V and 6 bases from J, the junction kept 16 bases outside the gene matches. Germline CDR1 is SGHAT and CDR2 is FQDESV (reference sequence). The CDR3 region is CASSVTGGADKFAEAFF. The DNA of the CDR3 is TGTGCCAGCAGCGTCACAGGGGGCGCGGATAAGTTTGCTGAAGCTTTCTTT.

This clonotype was detected many times. This rearrangement joins TRBV27 to TRBJ2-7, with D perhaps matching TRBD2 (6 bases). The CDR3 is 15 amino acids. V lost 5 bases, J lost 2 bases, and 16 bases lay in between. The germline CDR1 and CDR2 sequences are MNHEY and SMNVEV (reference sequence). The CDR3 nucleotides read TGTGCCAGCAGTCGGCTCGGGAGTAATCCCTACGAGCAGTACTTC. Protein product: CASSRLGSNPYEQYF.